This is a list of T cell receptor beta chains from one sample in a study of T cell responses to AZD1222 COVID-19 vaccine. Using immunoSEQ multiplex PCR, the repertoire was profiled, and TCRdb retains in-frame clones only, with some absent. The table shows some 140,000 clones, with over 75% occurring only once. The sample here was peripheral blood, taken 28 days after the second dose of the MenACWY control vaccine. The receptor set was obtained from an adult who received the MenACWY meningococcal vaccine as a control. Both conserved end residues are part of each CDR3. Each record gives: V gene, D gene, J gene, clone size, CDR3 DNA, CDR3 protein. A D gene is named only where the DNA matches it firmly. The listing skips clone size in some rows; elsewhere it reads once, few, many or a size class.

>TRBV3-1/TRBV3-2|TRBD2|TRBJ2-7|-
TGTGCCAGCAGCCAGAGGACTAGCGGGAGGAACGCCCACGAGCAGTACTTC
CASSQRTSGRNAHEQYF
>TRBV29-1|-|TRBJ2-2|-
TGCAGCGTTGAAGATGGGGTGACCGGGGAGCTGTTTTTT
CSVEDGVTGELFF
>TRBV5-4|-|TRBJ1-6|few
TGTGCCAGCAGCGATGTTGAGGGTTATGATTCACCCCTCCACTTT
CASSDVEGYDSPLHF
>TRBV14|-|TRBJ2-2|-
TGTGCCAGCAGCCTCGGTGGGGCAGTAGGTACCGGGGAGCTGTTTTTT
CASSLGGAVGTGELFF
>TRBV2|-|TRBJ2-1|-
TGTGCCAGCAGTGAAGTGGCCAGCTACAATGAGCAGTTCTTC
CASSEVASYNEQFF
>TRBV7-2|-|TRBJ2-2|few
TGTGCCAGCAGCTTACAGGTCAACACCGGGGAGCTGTTTTTT
CASSLQVNTGELFF
>TRBV5-1|TRBD1|TRBJ2-5|-
TGCGCCAGCAAAAAGACAGGGGGGGAGACCCAGTACTTC
CASKKTGGETQYF
>TRBV19|TRBD1|TRBJ1-1|few
TGTGCCAGTAGTATTCAGGGGGCGATGAGAACTGAAGCTTTCTTT
CASSIQGAMRTEAFF
>TRBV29-1|-|TRBJ2-2|-
TGCAGCGTCTGGGGGCAGGGCGGGGAGCTGTTTTTT
CSVWGQGGELFF
>TRBV7-9|-|TRBJ2-7|-
TGTGCCAGCACCCTAGGGGGGGGCCTAAGCTACGAGCAGTACTTC
CASTLGGGLSYEQYF
>TRBV27|TRBD1|TRBJ1-5|few
TGTGCCAGCAGTTTATTCGGACAGGGGATGATGGGGAGCAATCAGCCCCAGCATTTT
CASSLFGQGMMGSNQPQHF
>TRBV19|-|TRBJ1-1|-
TGTGCCAGTAGTATTGGCTCGGGATCTCTGACTGAAGCTTTCTTT
CASSIGSGSLTEAFF
>TRBV14|-|TRBJ1-1|-
TGTGCCAGCAGCCGTCAGGGCCAGGGAGCTTTCTTT
CASSRQGQGAFF
>TRBV4-3|-|TRBJ1-3|-
TGCGCCAGCAGCCAAGATCCCGGGGCCGGAAACACCATATATTTT
CASSQDPGAGNTIYF
>TRBV6-6|-|TRBJ1-2|once
TGTGCCATCAGGGACCAGGGTAACTATGGCTACACCTTC
CAIRDQGNYGYTF
>TRBV5-6|-|TRBJ2-5|-
TGTGCCAGCAACTTTTACCTGGAGACCCAGTACTTC
CASNFYLETQYF
>TRBV7-2|-|TRBJ2-1|-
TGTGCCAGCAGTCGGGACACCTACAATGAGCAGTTCTTC
CASSRDTYNEQFF
>TRBV7-2|TRBD2|TRBJ2-7|few
TGTGCCAGCAGCTTAACCGGGACTAGCGGGAGTGAGCAGTACTTC
CASSLTGTSGSEQYF
>TRBV18|-|TRBJ1-1|-
TGTGCCAGCTCACCTAAACAACAGGACGAAGCTTTCTTT
CASSPKQQDEAFF
>TRBV27|-|TRBJ1-5|-
TGTGCCAGCAGCCGGACGGGAGTGGGCAATCAGCCCCAGCATTTT
CASSRTGVGNQPQHF
>TRBV7-6|-|TRBJ2-7|-
TGTGCCAGCAGCTTTGGCCCTTCGACAGGAGCCTACGAGCAGTACTTC
CASSFGPSTGAYEQYF
>TRBV3-1/TRBV3-2|-|TRBJ2-2|-
TGTGCCAGCAGCCACGGGAGCTTTACCGGGGAGCTGTTTTTT
CASSHGSFTGELFF
>TRBV4-2|TRBD2|TRBJ2-2|-
TGTGCCAGCAGCCACGCCACGGGGGGCACCGGGGAGCTGTTTTTT
CASSHATGGTGELFF
>TRBV6-2/TRBV6-3|-|TRBJ2-2|-
TGTGCCAGCAGTTACGCGAACACCGGGGAGCTGTTTTTT
CASSYANTGELFF
>TRBV30|-|TRBJ1-2|few
TGTGCCTGGAGTGGATTAAGAACCTTAAACTATGGCTACACCTTC
CAWSGLRTLNYGYTF
>TRBV2|-|TRBJ2-2|-
TGTGCCAGCATCGTTCGAGACAACTGGGGCGGGGAGCTGTTTTTT
CASIVRDNWGGELFF
>TRBV6-5|TRBD1|TRBJ2-3|-
TGTGCCAGCAGCCCCGCCGGGACAGGGAGAGATACGCAGTATTTT
CASSPAGTGRDTQYF
>TRBV9|-|TRBJ1-1|-
TGTGCCAGCAGCGTAGAACAGGGCACCCGTGCTTTCTTT
CASSVEQGTRAFF
>TRBV24-1|TRBD1|TRBJ1-2|-
TGTGCCACCAGTGATAGGACAGGGAACTATGGCTACACCTTC
CATSDRTGNYGYTF
>TRBV14|-|TRBJ2-1|few
TGTGCCAGCAGCCAACCCCGCCCGGGACACCTCTACAATGAGCAGTTCTTC
CASSQPRPGHLYNEQFF
>TRBV11-3|TRBD1|TRBJ2-5|-
TGTGCCAGCAGCCCGGACAGGGGGGAGACCCAGTACTTC
CASSPDRGETQYF
>TRBV19|TRBD1|TRBJ1-4|-
TGTGCCAGTAGTATAGGACAGGGTCGAGGTAATGAAAAACTGTTTTTT
CASSIGQGRGNEKLFF
>TRBV21-1|-|TRBJ2-1|-
TGTGCCAGCAGCAAAGACCCCCCAGGGCTAGCGGGGGCGCCGGTACTCAATGAGCAGTTCTTC
CASSKDPPGLAGAPVLNEQFF
>TRBV14|TRBD1|TRBJ1-2|-
TGTGCCAGCAGCCAACCCGGGACAGGGATCTATGGCTACACCTTC
CASSQPGTGIYGYTF
>TRBV25-1|-|TRBJ1-4|-
TGTGCCAGCAGTGAAAGCGCCAGATGGTTGGGGACTAATGAAAAACTGTTTTTT
CASSESARWLGTNEKLFF
>TRBV4-3|TRBD2|TRBJ2-7|-
TGCGCCAGCAGTCCCGGGGCGGGAGGAATGTACGAGCAGTACTTC
CASSPGAGGMYEQYF
>TRBV2|-|TRBJ1-3|once
TGTGCCAGCACCCAAACCAGGGGCTCTGGAAACACCATATATTTT
CASTQTRGSGNTIYF
>TRBV6-4|TRBD2|TRBJ2-1|-
TGTGCCAGCAGTCCTTTAGCGGGAGAAGCCTACAATGAGCAGTTCTTC
CASSPLAGEAYNEQFF
>TRBV28|-|TRBJ1-2|-
TGTGCCAGCAGTCCCCCCGGCAGCCTAAACTATGGCTACACCTTC
CASSPPGSLNYGYTF
>TRBV7-9|TRBD1|TRBJ1-4|-
TGTGCCAGCAGCAAAGACAGGGCGAATGAAAAACTGTTTTTT
CASSKDRANEKLFF
>TRBV10-2|-|TRBJ1-3|few
TGCGCCAGCAGTGAGGGACCGAGAACAGGAAACACCATATATTTT
CASSEGPRTGNTIYF
>TRBV7-8|-|TRBJ1-2|-
TGTGCCAGCAGCTTGCCCCTTAAACCGACAGTACACTATGGCTACACCTTC
CASSLPLKPTVHYGYTF
>TRBV20-1|-|TRBJ2-5|-
TGCAGTGCTAGTGGTGTGAGAGAGACCCAGTACTTC
CSASGVRETQYF
>TRBV27|-|TRBJ2-1|once
TGTGCCAGCAGTTTAGTTTGGGGCTCCTACAATGAGCAGTTCTTC
CASSLVWGSYNEQFF
>TRBV6-1|-|TRBJ1-2|-
TGTGCCAGCAGTGAAGTGGTCCAGGGCTACTATGGCTACACCTTC
CASSEVVQGYYGYTF
>TRBV5-6|-|TRBJ1-2|-
TGTGCCAGCAGCTTGGTTTCCGGGTATAACTATGGCTACACCTTC
CASSLVSGYNYGYTF
>TRBV7-2|-|TRBJ2-1|-
TGTGCCAGCAGCTTCACTAGCAGCTATGAGCAGTTCTTC
CASSFTSSYEQFF
>TRBV7-8|-|TRBJ1-2|-
TGTGCCAGCAGCTTACGAAATTTTTATGGCTACACCTTC
CASSLRNFYGYTF